This entry lists 5 T cell receptor beta chains sequenced from one sample in a study of T cells after posttransplantation cyclophosphamide. Clones were read by immunoSEQ multiplex PCR, and TCRdb kept only the in-frame ones, dropping some. The profile covers approximately 5,100 clones, with 73% appearing a single time and about half taken by the ten largest. Control samples came 1 year after myeloablative marrow transplants with methotrexate plus calcineurin inhibitor. The sample in question was PBMCs, obtained around 320 days after allogeneic stem cell transplant with calcineurin inhibitor and methotrexate. The receptors were gathered from a female patient in her fifties who received an allogeneic stem cell transplant from an unrelated donor, was CMV-positive, and had acute and chronic GVHD. Some T cells may originate from the graft donor.

The chain joins TRBV11-1 to TRBJ2-7, with 10 bases aligning to TRBD2. This CDR3 has 17 amino acids. Per germline, CDR1 SGHAT and CDR2 FQDESV (reference sequence). Trimming took 1 base from V and 4 from J; bases not matched to a gene: 10. The CDR3 region is CASSLGGGSGRRYEQYF. The CDR3 coding sequence is TGTGCCAGCAGCTTAGGAGGAGGTAGCGGGAGGAGGTACGAGCAGTACTTC.

This clone occurred a few times. This sequence joins TRBV10-3 and TRBJ1-5, with D tentatively TRBD1 (6 bases). The V end was cut by 10 bases, the J end by 5 bases, with 18 bases between. Germline V lookup: CDR1 ENHRY, CDR2 SYGVKD. The length of the CDR3 is 14 residues. CDR3 sequence: CATSRTEGDQPQHF. The CDR3 DNA follows: TGTGCCACCTCGCGGACAGAGGGAGATCAGCCCCAGCATTTT.

The chain is built from TRBV6-5 and TRBJ1-2, with 7 bases identical to TRBD1. Germline trimming cut 6 bases from V and 0 bases from J; bases unmatched to any gene: 7. Per the germline V gene, CDR1 is MNHEY and CDR2 is SVGAGI. The CDR3 contains 15 residues. CDR3 region: CASSRGGRANYGYTF. CDR3 DNA sequence: TGTGCCAGCAGCAGAGGGGGCAGAGCTAACTATGGCTACACCTTC.

This clone occurred a few times. This chain links TRBV19 with TRBJ1-6; D is possibly TRBD1 (5 bases). The CDR3 has 14 amino acids. The V gene lost 1 base and the J gene lost 7 bases, with 8 bases spanning the gap. Germline V gives CDR1 LNHDA, CDR2 SQIVND (reference sequence). The CDR3 is CASSIARVNSPLHF. The CDR3 DNA follows: TGTGCCAGTAGTATAGCCAGGGTGAATTCACCCCTCCACTTT.

J is TRBJ2-5 and V is TRBV9, with D unresolved. CDR1 SGDLS and CDR2 YYNGEE come from the germline V gene. With 0 bases removed from V and 7 bases from J, the gap between germline ends came to 16 bases. CDR3 length: 15 residues. The CDR3, as DNA: TGTGCCAGCAGCGTAGGAAGAGACCCAAGAGGGACCCAGTACTTC. It yields the protein CASSVGRDPRGTQYF.